The sequence of this T cell receptor beta chain was determined in a study of blood T cell repertoires in COVID-19. Study summary: PBMCs, B-cell-depleted T cells, or T cells provided the cDNA or gDNA that made up the material.

How the authors handled the data: Cell counts per sample came from amplifying reference gene primers. Sequenced by immunoSEQ multiplex PCR; TCRdb stores in-frame clones only, minus some. That table supplies the V and J calls and clone size; D and trimming were determined from the DNA. The sample consists of a few hundred thousand clones, 85% to 90% of them appearing once. Germline assignment: CDR1 WSHSY and CDR2 SAAADI. Germline trimming cut 9 bases from V and 1 base from J; bases unmatched to any gene: 11. This CDR3 is built from 15 residues. Sequenced input: peripheral blood. The receptor was derived from a woman between 55 and 75 years old with COVID-19, enrolled during active disease. This rearrangement joins TRBV10-2 to TRBJ1-1; 7 nucleotides align to TRBD1. CDR3: CASRGRFDWNTEAFF. The CDR3 coding sequence is TGCGCCAGTAGGGGGCGTTTTGATTGGAACACTGAAGCTTTCTTT.